A selection of T cell receptor beta chains follows, all from one sample in a study of T cell responses to AZD1222 COVID-19 vaccine. Some clones are missing from TCRdb's copy, which holds only in-frame ones; the method was immunoSEQ multiplex PCR. The sample carries about 200,000 clones, approximately 93% recorded once. Sequenced material: peripheral blood, taken 28 days after the second AZD1222 dose. These receptors all stem from an adult who received the AZD1222 COVID-19 vaccine. Each CDR3 is given with its conserved first and last residue. D genes are given only for firm matches. Clone size is given for some rows only: seen once, a few or many times, or a class if the clone is expanded.

v_gene	j_gene	abundance	d_gene	CDR3nt	CDR3aa
TRBV10-3	TRBJ1-4	.	TRBD1	TGTGCCATCAGCGTTGACAGGGGCGCGACTAATGAAAAACTGTTTTTT	CAISVDRGATNEKLFF
TRBV6-5	TRBJ1-2	once	.	TGTGCCAGCAGTACGGGACTTTCGAATGGCTACACCTTC	CASSTGLSNGYTF
TRBV6-2/TRBV6-3	TRBJ1-2	.	.	TGTGCCAGCAGTTACCTAGACACGGGCTATGGCTACACCTTC	CASSYLDTGYGYTF
TRBV7-9	TRBJ2-7	.	.	TGTGCCAGCAGCGTCATAATGTTGGGATCCACCTACGAGCAGTACTTC	CASSVIMLGSTYEQYF
TRBV11-3	TRBJ2-7	.	TRBD1	TGTGCCAGCAGCCTTTACACAGGGGACTCCTACGAGCAGTACTTC	CASSLYTGDSYEQYF
TRBV27	TRBJ1-1	.	.	TGTGCCAGCAGTTTATTGGGGGGAGGCGCTGAAGCTTTCTTT	CASSLLGGGAEAFF
TRBV3-1/TRBV3-2	TRBJ2-2	.	.	TGTGCCAGACTAGACACGAGCACCGGGGAGCTGTTTTTT	CARLDTSTGELFF
TRBV7-3	TRBJ1-1	.	.	TGTGCCAGCAGCCCCCACGGGCAGGGCACTGAAGCTTTCTTT	CASSPHGQGTEAFF
TRBV25-1	TRBJ2-3	once	.	TGTGCCAGCATTTCCCCCCTAGGCGTAGTCGGGGATACGCAGTATTTT	CASISPLGVVGDTQYF
TRBV14	TRBJ1-2	.	.	TGTGCCAGCAGCCCGCTTGTGTCCAGGAACTATGGCTACACCTTC	CASSPLVSRNYGYTF
TRBV2	TRBJ2-7	.	.	TGTGCCAGCTTCATGGCGGTGGTCTCCTACGAGCAGTACTTC	CASFMAVVSYEQYF
TRBV2	TRBJ2-2	few	.	TGTGCCAGCAGTGACTCGGCCTCGAACACCGGGGAGCTGTTTTTT	CASSDSASNTGELFF
TRBV6-5	TRBJ2-7	.	.	TGTGCCAGCAGTTACTCGATCACCTACGAGCAGTACTTC	CASSYSITYEQYF
TRBV2	TRBJ1-3	.	.	TGTGCCAGCAGTGAAGGTGTCTCTGGAAACACCATATATTTT	CASSEGVSGNTIYF
TRBV11-1	TRBJ2-7	.	TRBD1	TGTGCCAGCAGCTACTCCGGGACAGAGTCAGGCGAGCAGTACTTC	CASSYSGTESGEQYF
TRBV9	TRBJ1-4	.	.	TGTGCCAGCAGTAAGAACAGGGTGGGAAATGAAAAACTGTTTTTT	CASSKNRVGNEKLFF
TRBV6-6	TRBJ1-5	.	TRBD1	TGTGCCAGCACTAAGACAGGGTGGGGTCAGCCCCAGCATTTT	CASTKTGWGQPQHF
TRBV6-2/TRBV6-3	TRBJ1-1	.	.	TGTGCCAGCAGTTATGGAGGGGGGAGCACTGAAGCTTTCTTT	CASSYGGGSTEAFF
TRBV28	TRBJ1-2	.	.	TGTGCCAGCATGGAGACAACTAACTATGGCTACACCTTC	CASMETTNYGYTF
TRBV2	TRBJ2-1	.	TRBD2	TGTGCCAGCAGTAAAGGACTAGCGGGGTTTTCTGAGCAGTTCTTC	CASSKGLAGFSEQFF
TRBV5-1	TRBJ2-7	.	TRBD2	TGCGCCAGCAGCCCCTATAGCGGGGGGGGTTCCTACGAGCAGTACTTC	CASSPYSGGGSYEQYF
TRBV4-1	TRBJ2-3	.	.	TGCGCCAGCAAAGGGGGGGGATGGTCAGATACGCAGTATTTT	CASKGGGWSDTQYF
TRBV7-2	TRBJ1-1	.	.	TGTGCCAGCAACCTGGACACGAACACTGAAGCTTTCTTT	CASNLDTNTEAFF
TRBV4-3	TRBJ1-2	.	.	TGCGCCAGCAGCCAAGCCGGGTCCCCTAGCTATGGCTACACCTTC	CASSQAGSPSYGYTF
TRBV2	TRBJ2-3	.	TRBD2	TGTGCCAGCATTCGGCTAGCGGGGGCCTCAAGCACAGATACGCAGTATTTT	CASIRLAGASSTDTQYF
TRBV7-3	TRBJ2-5	.	.	TGTGCCAGCAGCTTAAACAGGGCCGAGGAGACCCAGTACTTC	CASSLNRAEETQYF
TRBV25-1	TRBJ1-5	.	.	TGTGCCAGTAATCAGGGGAATCAGCCCCAGCATTTT	CASNQGNQPQHF
TRBV7-6	TRBJ2-1	.	.	TGTGCCAGCAGCTCGACCAGATCACCCTACAATGAGCAGTTCTTC	CASSSTRSPYNEQFF
TRBV4-3	TRBJ1-1	.	.	TGCGCCAGCAGCCCCCACTCGTCGGGACGAACTGAAGCTTTCTTT	CASSPHSSGRTEAFF
TRBV7-6	TRBJ1-5	medium-sized	.	TGTGCCAGCAGCTTATCGGCAGCGGGAATGAACTGGGATCAGCCCCAGCATTTT	CASSLSAAGMNWDQPQHF
TRBV9	TRBJ1-1	few	.	TGTGCCAGCAGCGTAGTGGTGAACACTGAAGCTTTCTTT	CASSVVVNTEAFF
TRBV7-9	TRBJ1-4	.	.	TGTGCCAGCAGCTACGAAGTTAGTGAAAAACTGTTTTTT	CASSYEVSEKLFF
TRBV2	TRBJ2-5	.	TRBD1	TGTGCCAGCAGTGATTTGGTGGACAGGGTGTCTGAGACCCAGTACTTC	CASSDLVDRVSETQYF
TRBV5-6	TRBJ2-7	.	.	TGTGCCAGCAGGCTTACAGGTTCCTACGAGCAGTACTTC	CASRLTGSYEQYF
TRBV5-1	TRBJ1-1	.	.	TGCGCCAGCAGCTTGGCGGGGGACACTGAAGCTTTCTTT	CASSLAGDTEAFF
TRBV30	TRBJ1-2	.	TRBD1	TGTGCCTGGAGTGAGGGACAGAACTATGGCTACACCTTC	CAWSEGQNYGYTF
TRBV6-5	TRBJ1-2	.	.	TGTGCCAGCGGAATTTCACCGAACTATGGCTACACCTTC	CASGISPNYGYTF
TRBV12-3/TRBV12-4	TRBJ2-5	.	.	TGTGCCAGCACCAGCTGGTTAGGAGAGACCCAGTACTTC	CASTSWLGETQYF
TRBV5-1	TRBJ2-1	.	.	TGCGCCAGCAGCCCCGGGACACCCTACAATGAGCAGTTCTTC	CASSPGTPYNEQFF
TRBV5-8	TRBJ2-3	.	.	TGTGCCAGCAGGGGACGCGGGAAAGATACGCAGTATTTT	CASRGRGKDTQYF
TRBV9	TRBJ1-1	.	.	TGTGCCAGCAGCGACCCAAAGCAGGGAAGTGGGAACACTGAAGCTTTCTTT	CASSDPKQGSGNTEAFF
TRBV3-1/TRBV3-2	TRBJ2-2	.	.	TGTGCCAGCAGCCAACCTGGTTCTGGACAGAGGACCGGGGAGCTGTTTTTT	CASSQPGSGQRTGELFF
TRBV1	TRBJ1-6	.	.	TGCACCAGCAGCCTCGGGTGTGGGACAGGGGATTCACCCCTCCACTTT	CTSSLGCGTGDSPLHF
TRBV11-2	TRBJ2-7	.	.	TGTGCCAGCAGCCCCCGGGGGCCCACGGGCTACGAGCAGTACTTC	CASSPRGPTGYEQYF
TRBV14	TRBJ1-4	.	.	TGTGCCAGCAGCCAAGATTCAGGAGCCCGGGGTGAAAAACTGTTTTTT	CASSQDSGARGEKLFF